The rows below give T cell receptor beta chains drawn from one sample of a study of T cells in Graves' hyperthyroidism and ophthalmopathy. MiXCR was run by TCRdb on the multiplex PCR reads, yielding one entry per CDR3 protein. The top ten clones hold approximately 8.4% of a sample with roughly 750,000 distinct CDR3 sequences, 15% to 20% of them seen once. Sequencing was carried out using blood. These receptors were collected from a man aged 18 to 29 with Graves' hyperthyroidism. The CDR3 runs from the conserved cysteine through the conserved F or W. The D gene is left open where the match is weak. Only part of the rows carry a size: once, few, many, or a class if the clone is expanded.

CDR3: CAISDSGSANEQFF
D: NA
V: TRBV10-3
size: NA

CDR3: CASSIGVGYSGNTIYF
D: NA
V: TRBV19
size: NA

CDR3: CASGSGTGNQPQHF
D: TRBD1
V: TRBV12-5
size: NA

CDR3: CAWSVESRVFGYTF
D: NA
V: TRBV30
size: few

CDR3: CASSCEGSGTDTQYF
D: NA
V: TRBV12-3/TRBV12-4
size: many

CDR3: CSASNQGGYTF
D: NA
V: TRBV20-1
size: many

CDR3: CASSLGQRLDIQYF
D: NA
V: TRBV7-9
size: NA

CDR3: CASSLGAGSYEQYF
D: TRBD2
V: TRBV7-2
size: many

CDR3: CASIASGGAGVIYEQYF
D: NA
V: TRBV7-9
size: few

CDR3: CASSPQRSSGNTIYF
D: NA
V: TRBV18
size: few

CDR3: CASSSQGARGMNTEAFF
D: TRBD1
V: TRBV7-2
size: few

CDR3: CASSQELAGDTQYF
D: TRBD2
V: TRBV3-1
size: few

CDR3: CSASYHKPAVNEQFF
D: NA
V: TRBV20-1
size: NA

CDR3: CAWTPGQNTGELFF
D: NA
V: TRBV30
size: many

CDR3: CASSLLTGAPYEQYF
D: TRBD1
V: TRBV28
size: few

CDR3: CSARDEQGGNQPQHF
D: NA
V: TRBV20-1
size: NA

CDR3: CASCRDLNTGELFF
D: NA
V: TRBV6-1
size: many